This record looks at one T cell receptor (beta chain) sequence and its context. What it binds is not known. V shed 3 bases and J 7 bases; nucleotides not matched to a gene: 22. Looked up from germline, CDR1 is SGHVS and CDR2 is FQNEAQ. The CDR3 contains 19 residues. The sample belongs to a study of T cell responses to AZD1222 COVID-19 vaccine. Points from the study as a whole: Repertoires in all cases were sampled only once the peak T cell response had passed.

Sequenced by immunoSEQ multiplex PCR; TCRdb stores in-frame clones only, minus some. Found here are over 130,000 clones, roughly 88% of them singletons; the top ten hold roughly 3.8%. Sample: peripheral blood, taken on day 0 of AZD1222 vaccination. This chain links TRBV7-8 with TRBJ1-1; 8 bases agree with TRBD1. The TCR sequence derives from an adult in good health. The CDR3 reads CASSFANVLTGVNWGEAFF. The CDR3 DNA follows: TGTGCCAGCAGCTTTGCGAATGTATTGACAGGGGTTAATTGGGGTGAAGCTTTCTTT. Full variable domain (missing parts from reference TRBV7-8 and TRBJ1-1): GAGVSQSPRYKVAKRGQDVALRCDPISGHVSLFWYQQALGQGPEFLTYFQNEAQLDKSGLPSDRFFAERPEGSVSTLKIQRTQQEDSAVYLCASSFANVLTGVNWGEAFFGQGTRLTVV.